This is a list of T cell receptor beta chains from one sample in a study of cytomegalovirus exposure and HLA in healthy donors. Measured with immunoSEQ multiplex PCR; TCRdb has only the in-frame clones, and not every one. The table includes some 90,000 clones, 81% detected once. Sequenced input: PBMCs. The receptors stem from a woman in her sixties or seventies in good health and CMV-seropositive. CDR3s include the opening cysteine and the closing phenylalanine or tryptophan. A D gene is named only where the DNA matches it firmly. Size values are once, few and many counts, or a class for expanded clones, and some rows have none.

clone size	D gene	V gene	J gene	CDR3 DNA	CDR3 protein
once	NA	TRBV10-2	TRBJ2-3	TGCGCCAGCAGTGAGAGGGCGGGCGGACTTAGCACAGATACGCAGTATTTT	CASSERAGGLSTDTQYF
once	TRBD2	TRBV7-9	TRBJ2-7	TGTGCCAGCAGCTTTTACAGACCTGGACTAGTTGACGAGCAGTACTTC	CASSFYRPGLVDEQYF
NA	TRBD1	TRBV9	TRBJ1-2	TGTGCCAGCAGCGTAGCCCAGGGGGACTATGGCTACACCTTC	CASSVAQGDYGYTF
few	TRBD2	TRBV11-2	TRBJ2-5	TGTGCCAGCAGCCCGCCGGGACTAGCGGCCCAAGAGACCCAGTACTTC	CASSPPGLAAQETQYF
NA	TRBD2	TRBV5-4	TRBJ2-3	TGTGCCAGCAGCACCCAACTAGCGGGAGGGGACACAGATACGCAGTATTTT	CASSTQLAGGDTDTQYF
NA	TRBD1	TRBV27	TRBJ1-6	TGTGCCAGCAGCCCAGATCGGACAGGGTTGGATTCACCCCTCCACTTT	CASSPDRTGLDSPLHF
NA	NA	TRBV27	TRBJ2-7	TGTGCCAGCAGTTTATCGATCCAGTACGAGCAGTACTTC	CASSLSIQYEQYF
NA	NA	TRBV7-9	TRBJ2-1	TGTGCCAGCAGCTTATTGTGGGAGCGCGCCTACAATGAGCAGTTCTTC	CASSLLWERAYNEQFF
NA	NA	TRBV6-5	TRBJ1-2	TGTGCCAGCAGAAAAAGCACTAACTATGGCTACACCTTC	CASRKSTNYGYTF
NA	TRBD2	TRBV11-3	TRBJ2-7	TGTGCCAGCACCCCGACTAGCGGGAGTTACGAGCAGTACTTC	CASTPTSGSYEQYF
few	NA	TRBV11-3	TRBJ1-1	TGTGCCAGCAGCTTGACACAGGGCACTGAAGCTTTCTTT	CASSLTQGTEAFF
NA	NA	TRBV5-1	TRBJ1-4	TGCGCCAGCAGCTTGTTTTCTTCGGCTAATGAAAAACTGTTTTTT	CASSLFSSANEKLFF